These T cell receptor beta chains were read from a single sample in a study of technical replicates of blood from a handful of donors. The repertoire was sequenced with immunoSEQ multiplex PCR; TCRdb's copy has only in-frame clones and lacks some. This repertoire shows some 98,000 clones, roughly 95% found once; its top ten account for 0.2% to 0.25%. Material: T cells isolated from PBMCs. The source is a human donor in good health. The CDR3 runs from the conserved cysteine through the conserved F or W. Some rows mark clone size as missing; the rest say once, few, many or name a class of expanded clone.

v_gene	abundance	CDR3aa
TRBV5-1	NA	CASSLAQGSQETQYF
TRBV28	NA	CASSLASGSGTYEQYF
TRBV5-1	NA	CASSKGDGSYNSPLHF
TRBV10-3	NA	CAISEGDSMNTEAFF
TRBV25-1	NA	CASSESYTDRLVGYTF
TRBV9	NA	CASSVAGNTEAFF
TRBV14	NA	CASSHGDTHRGEQYF
TRBV10-3	NA	CAISALAGNTGELFF
TRBV7-2	NA	CASSLVVTSGLETQYF
TRBV10-3	NA	CATQQGTQPQHF
TRBV4-1	NA	CASSQVGGTGVWNTEAFF
TRBV7-3	NA	CASSLSLEPNTEAFF
TRBV7-7	NA	CASSLFGEHYEQYF
TRBV5-1	NA	CASSLSSPRDNSYEQYF
TRBV19	NA	CASSGTGQPNYEQYF
TRBV18	NA	CASSRGQHDGYTF
TRBV5-1	NA	CASSSRMDRSYNEQFF
TRBV7-9	once	CASSPRGGAFGTGELFF
TRBV9	NA	CASSAPGGSGNTIYF
TRBV9	NA	CASSVAASSYNSPLHF
TRBV19	NA	CASSISGAMANQPQHF
TRBV5-1	NA	CASSLAGTGAGGRPQHF
TRBV18	NA	CASSPQAGGKIYYEQYF
TRBV7-9	NA	CASSLAHPNTEAFF
TRBV18	NA	CASSPTDSHLGYTF
TRBV6-5	NA	CASSYPAGSTEAFF
TRBV2	NA	CASSESPGQNTEAFF
TRBV28	NA	CASRESGASYNEQFF
TRBV9	once	CASSVGIGQGANEQYF
TRBV19	NA	CASTGFNYGYTF
TRBV27	NA	CASSLFSYQPQHF
TRBV13	NA	CASTVGGGGEQYF
TRBV6-1	NA	CASSEDRLAGYEQYF